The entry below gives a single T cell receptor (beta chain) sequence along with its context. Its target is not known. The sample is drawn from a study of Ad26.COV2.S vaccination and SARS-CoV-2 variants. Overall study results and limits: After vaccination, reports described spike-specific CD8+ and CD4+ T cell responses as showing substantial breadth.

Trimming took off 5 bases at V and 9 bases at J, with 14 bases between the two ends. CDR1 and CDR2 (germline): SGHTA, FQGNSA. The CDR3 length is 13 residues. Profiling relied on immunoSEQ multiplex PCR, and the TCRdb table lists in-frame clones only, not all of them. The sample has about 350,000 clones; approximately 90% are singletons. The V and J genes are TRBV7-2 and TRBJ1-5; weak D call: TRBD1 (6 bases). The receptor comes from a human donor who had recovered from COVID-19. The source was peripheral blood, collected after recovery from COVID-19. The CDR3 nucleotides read TGTGCCAGCAGCCTTCAGGACAGAGGGCCCCAGCATTTT. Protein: CASSLQDRGPQHF.